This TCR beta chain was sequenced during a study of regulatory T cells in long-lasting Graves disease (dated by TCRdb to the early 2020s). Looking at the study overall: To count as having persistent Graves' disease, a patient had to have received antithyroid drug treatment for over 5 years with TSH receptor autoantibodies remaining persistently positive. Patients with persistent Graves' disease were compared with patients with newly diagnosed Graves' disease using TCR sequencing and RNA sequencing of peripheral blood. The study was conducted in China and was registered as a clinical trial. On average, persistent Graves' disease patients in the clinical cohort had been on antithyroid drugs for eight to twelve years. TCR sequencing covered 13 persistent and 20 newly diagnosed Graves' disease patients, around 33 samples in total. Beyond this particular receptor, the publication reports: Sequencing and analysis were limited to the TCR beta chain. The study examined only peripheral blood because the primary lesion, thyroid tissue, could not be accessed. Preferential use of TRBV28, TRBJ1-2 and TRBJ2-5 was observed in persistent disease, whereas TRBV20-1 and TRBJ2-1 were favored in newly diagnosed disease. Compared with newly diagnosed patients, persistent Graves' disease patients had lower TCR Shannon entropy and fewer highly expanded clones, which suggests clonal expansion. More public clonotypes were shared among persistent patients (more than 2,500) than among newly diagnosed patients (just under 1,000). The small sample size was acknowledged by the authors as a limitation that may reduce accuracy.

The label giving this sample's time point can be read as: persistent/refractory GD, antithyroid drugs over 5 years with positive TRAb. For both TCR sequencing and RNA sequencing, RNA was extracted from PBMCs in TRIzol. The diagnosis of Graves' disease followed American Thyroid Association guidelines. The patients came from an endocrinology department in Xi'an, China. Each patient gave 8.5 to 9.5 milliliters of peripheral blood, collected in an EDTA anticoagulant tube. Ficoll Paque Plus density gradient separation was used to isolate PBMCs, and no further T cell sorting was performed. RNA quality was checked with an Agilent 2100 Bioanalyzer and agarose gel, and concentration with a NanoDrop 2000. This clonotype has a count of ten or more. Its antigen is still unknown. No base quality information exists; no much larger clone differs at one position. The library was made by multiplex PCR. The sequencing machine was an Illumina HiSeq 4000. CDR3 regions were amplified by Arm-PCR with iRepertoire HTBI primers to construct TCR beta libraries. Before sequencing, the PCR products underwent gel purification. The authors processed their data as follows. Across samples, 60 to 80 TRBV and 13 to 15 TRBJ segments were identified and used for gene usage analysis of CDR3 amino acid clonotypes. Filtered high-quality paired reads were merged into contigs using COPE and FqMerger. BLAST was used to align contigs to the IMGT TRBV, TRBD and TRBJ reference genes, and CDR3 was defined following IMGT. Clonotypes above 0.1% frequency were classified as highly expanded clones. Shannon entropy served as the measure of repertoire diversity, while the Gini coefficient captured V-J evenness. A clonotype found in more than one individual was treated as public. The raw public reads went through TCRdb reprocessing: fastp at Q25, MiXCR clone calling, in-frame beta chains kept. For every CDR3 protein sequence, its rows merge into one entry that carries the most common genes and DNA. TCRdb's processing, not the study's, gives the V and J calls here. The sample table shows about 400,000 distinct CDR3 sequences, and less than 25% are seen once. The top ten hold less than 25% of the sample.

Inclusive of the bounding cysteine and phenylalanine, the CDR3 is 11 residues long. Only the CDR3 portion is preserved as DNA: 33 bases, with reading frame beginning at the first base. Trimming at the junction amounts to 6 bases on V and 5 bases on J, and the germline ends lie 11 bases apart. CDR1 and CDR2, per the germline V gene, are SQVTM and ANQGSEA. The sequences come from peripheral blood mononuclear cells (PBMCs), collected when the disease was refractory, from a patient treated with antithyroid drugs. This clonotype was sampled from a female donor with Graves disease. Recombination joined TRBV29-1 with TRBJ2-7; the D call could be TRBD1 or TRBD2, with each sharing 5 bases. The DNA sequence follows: TGCAGCGTATCGTGGGGGAACGAGCAGTACTTC. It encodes CSVSWGNEQYF.